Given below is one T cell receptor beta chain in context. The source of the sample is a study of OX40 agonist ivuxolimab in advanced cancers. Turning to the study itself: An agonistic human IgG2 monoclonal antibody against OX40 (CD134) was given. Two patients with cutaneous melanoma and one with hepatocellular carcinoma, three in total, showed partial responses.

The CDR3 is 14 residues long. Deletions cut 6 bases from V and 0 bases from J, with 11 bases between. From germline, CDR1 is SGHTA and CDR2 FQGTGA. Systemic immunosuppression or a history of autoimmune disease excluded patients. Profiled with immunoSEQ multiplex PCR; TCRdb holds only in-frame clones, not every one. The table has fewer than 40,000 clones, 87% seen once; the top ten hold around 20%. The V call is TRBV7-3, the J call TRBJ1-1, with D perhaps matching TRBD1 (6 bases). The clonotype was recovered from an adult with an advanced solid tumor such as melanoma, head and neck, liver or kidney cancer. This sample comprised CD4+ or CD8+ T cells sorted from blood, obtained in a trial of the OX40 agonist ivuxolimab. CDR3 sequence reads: CASSLDRLNTEAFF. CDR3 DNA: TGTGCCAGCAGTTTAGACAGGTTGAACACTGAAGCTTTCTTT.